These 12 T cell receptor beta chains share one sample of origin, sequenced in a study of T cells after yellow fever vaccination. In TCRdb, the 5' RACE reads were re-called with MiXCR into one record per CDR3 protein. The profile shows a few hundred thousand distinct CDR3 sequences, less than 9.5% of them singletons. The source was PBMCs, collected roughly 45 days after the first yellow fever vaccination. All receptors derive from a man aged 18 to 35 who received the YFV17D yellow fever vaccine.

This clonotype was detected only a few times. Here the CDR3 DNA reads TGCGCCAGCAGCCAAGCACAGGGTCCCGGTTTCTACGAGCAGTACTTC. Amino acid sequence: CASSQAQGPGFYEQYF. This rearrangement joins TRBV4-3 to TRBJ2-7; tentatively, D is TRBD1 (6 bases). This CDR3 has 16 residues. V lost 1 base and J 3 bases, leaving 16 bases between the germline ends. Germline-derived CDR1 and CDR2 are LGHNA and YSLEER.

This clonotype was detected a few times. CDR3: CASSRGGGDTEAFF. CDR3 coding DNA: TGTGCCAGCAGCCGGGGAGGGGGTGACACTGAAGCTTTCTTT. The chain combines TRBV5-4 with TRBJ1-1; perhaps TRBD1 as D (6 bases). V lost 4 bases and J 3 bases, leaving 13 bases between the germline ends. Germline V gene lookup returns CDR1 SGHNT and CDR2 YYREEE (reference sequence). The CDR3 is made up of 14 amino acids.

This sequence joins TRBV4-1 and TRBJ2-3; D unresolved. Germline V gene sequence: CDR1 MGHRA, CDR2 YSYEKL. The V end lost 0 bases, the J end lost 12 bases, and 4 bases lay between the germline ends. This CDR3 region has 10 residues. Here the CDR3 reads CASSQDEQYF. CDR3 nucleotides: TGCGCCAGCAGCCAAGATGAACAGTATTTT.

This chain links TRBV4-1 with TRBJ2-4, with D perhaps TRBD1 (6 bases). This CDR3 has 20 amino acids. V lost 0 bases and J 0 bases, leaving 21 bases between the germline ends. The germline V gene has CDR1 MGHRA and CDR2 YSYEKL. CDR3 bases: TGCGCCAGCAGCCAAGAGAACCGTCCCACAGGGCCAATAGCCAAAAACATTCAGTACTTC. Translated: CASSQENRPTGPIAKNIQYF.

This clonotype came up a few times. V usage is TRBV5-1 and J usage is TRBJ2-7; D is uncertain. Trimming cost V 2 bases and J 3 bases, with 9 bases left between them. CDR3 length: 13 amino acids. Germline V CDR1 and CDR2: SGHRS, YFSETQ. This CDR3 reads CASSFSLYYEQYF. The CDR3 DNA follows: TGCGCCAGCAGCTTTTCGCTCTACTACGAGCAGTACTTC.

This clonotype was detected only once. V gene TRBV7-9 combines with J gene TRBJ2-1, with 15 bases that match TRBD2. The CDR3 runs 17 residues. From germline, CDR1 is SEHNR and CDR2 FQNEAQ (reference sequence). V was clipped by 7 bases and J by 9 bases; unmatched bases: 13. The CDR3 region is CASTSPEGLAGGGEQFF. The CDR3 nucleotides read TGTGCCAGCACCTCCCCCGAGGGACTAGCGGGGGGAGGTGAGCAGTTCTTC.

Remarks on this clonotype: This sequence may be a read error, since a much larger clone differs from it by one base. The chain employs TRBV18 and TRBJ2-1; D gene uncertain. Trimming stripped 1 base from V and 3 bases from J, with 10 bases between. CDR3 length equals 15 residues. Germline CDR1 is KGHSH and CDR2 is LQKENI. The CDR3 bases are TGTGCCAGCTCACCACTAGACAAGGACTACAATGAGCAGTTCTTC. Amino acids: CASSPLDKDYNEQFF.

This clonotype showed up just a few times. The CDR3 reads CASSLGVGADTQYF. The CDR3 DNA sequence: TGCGCCAGCAGCTTGGGGGTCGGGGCAGATACGCAGTATTTT. The gene calls are TRBV5-1 and TRBJ2-3, with a possible D match to TRBD2 (5 bases). CDR1 is SGHRS, CDR2 YFSETQ, per germline. The V end was cut by 0 bases, the J end by 4 bases, with 9 bases between. CDR3 length: 14 residues. The variable domain in full, with the rest retrieved from reference TRBV5-1 and TRBJ2-3, is KAGVTQTPRYLIKTRGQQVTLSCSPISGHRSVSWYQQTPGQGLQFLFEYFSETQRNKGNFPGRFSGRQFSNSRSEMNVSTLELGDSALYLCASSLGVGADTQYFGPGTRLTVL.

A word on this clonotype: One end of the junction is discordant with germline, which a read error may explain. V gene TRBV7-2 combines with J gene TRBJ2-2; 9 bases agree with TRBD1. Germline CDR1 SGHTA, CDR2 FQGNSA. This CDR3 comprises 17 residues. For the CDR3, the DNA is TGTGCCAGCAGCTTACCGAAGGGACAGGGCGGGACCGCGGAGCTGTTTTTT. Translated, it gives CASSLPKGQGGTAELFF.

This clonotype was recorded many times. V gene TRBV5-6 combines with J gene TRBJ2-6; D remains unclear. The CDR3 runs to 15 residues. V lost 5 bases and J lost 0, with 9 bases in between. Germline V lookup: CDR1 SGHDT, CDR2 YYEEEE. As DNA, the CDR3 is TGTGCCAGCAGTTCCGGATCCTCTGGGGCCAACGTCCTGACTTTC. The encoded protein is CASSSGSSGANVLTF.

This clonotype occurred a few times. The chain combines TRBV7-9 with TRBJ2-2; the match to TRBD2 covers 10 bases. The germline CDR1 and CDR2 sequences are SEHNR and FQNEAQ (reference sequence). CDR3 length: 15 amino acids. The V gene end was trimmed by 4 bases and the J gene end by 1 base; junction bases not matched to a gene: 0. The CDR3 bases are TGTGCCAGCAGCTCTAGCGGGGGGAACACCGGGGAGCTGTTTTTT. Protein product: CASSSSGGNTGELFF.

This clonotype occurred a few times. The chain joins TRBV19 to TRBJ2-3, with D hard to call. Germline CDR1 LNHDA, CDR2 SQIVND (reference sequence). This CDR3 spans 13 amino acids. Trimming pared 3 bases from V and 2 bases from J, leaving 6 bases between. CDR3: CASSIGHTDTQYF. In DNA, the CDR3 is TGTGCCAGTAGTATTGGTCACACAGATACGCAGTATTTT. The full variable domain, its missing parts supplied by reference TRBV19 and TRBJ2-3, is DGGITQSPKYLFRKEGQNVTLSCEQNLNHDAMYWYRQDPGQGLRLIYYSQIVNDFQKGDIAEGYSVSREKKESFPLTVTSAQKNPTAFYLCASSIGHTDTQYFGPGTRLTVL.